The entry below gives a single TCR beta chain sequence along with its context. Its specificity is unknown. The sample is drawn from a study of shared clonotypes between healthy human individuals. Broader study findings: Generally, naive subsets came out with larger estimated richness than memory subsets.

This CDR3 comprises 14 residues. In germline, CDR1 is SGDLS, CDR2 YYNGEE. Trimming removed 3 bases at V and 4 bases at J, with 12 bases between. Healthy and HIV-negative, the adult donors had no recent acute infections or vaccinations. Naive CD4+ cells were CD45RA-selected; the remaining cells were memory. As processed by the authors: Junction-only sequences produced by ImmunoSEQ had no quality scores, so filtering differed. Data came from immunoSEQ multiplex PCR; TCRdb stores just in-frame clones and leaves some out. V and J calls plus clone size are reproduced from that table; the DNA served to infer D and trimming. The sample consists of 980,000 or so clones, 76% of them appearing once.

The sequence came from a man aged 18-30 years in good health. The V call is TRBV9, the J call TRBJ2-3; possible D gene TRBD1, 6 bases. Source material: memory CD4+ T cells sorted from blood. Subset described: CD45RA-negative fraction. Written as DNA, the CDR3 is TGTGCCAGCAGCGCTTCACAGGGTTCAGATACGCAGTATTTT. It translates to CASSASQGSDTQYF.